The following is a TCR beta chain sequence with its context. Its binding antigen is unknown. No base quality information exists; no much larger clone differs at one position. Based on the germline V gene, the CDR1 and CDR2 sequences are MGHDK and SYGVNS. Deletion took 1 base off V and 9 bases off J, with a span of 7 bases between the germline ends. The CDR3 starts with the cysteine, ends with the phenylalanine, and has 12 residues. Only the CDR3 portion is preserved as DNA: 36 bases, with reading frame beginning at the first base. The data were taken from a study of blood T cells in healthy people across ages (dated by TCRdb to between 2014 and 2017). Background for the entire study: Template switching captured roughly one uniquely barcoded TCR beta cDNA molecule per two T cells in model experiments. The study measured age-related changes in TCR beta repertoire diversity using deep sequencing normalized with unique cDNA molecular identifiers. The donors were divided into four age groups: young (average about 16 years), middle-aged (about 40), aged (approximately 59) and long-lived (roughly 86). The study analyzed two additional independent replicas of 1 million unique cDNA reads from the same blood draw for two donors, one aged 18 to 29 and one aged 80 or older. General findings and caveats noted by the study authors: Estimates of total diversity based on one million sequenced T cells were regarded as lower bounds and as underestimates. Because the CMV infection status of the donors was unknown, age-related changes in expanded clonotypes may potentially have been confounded. As age increased, observed TCR beta diversity per million T cells dropped in a roughly linear way, and a significant reduction was already evident by age roughly 40. Since profiling was done on bulk unsorted PBMCs, naive and antigen-experienced compartments could not be conclusively compared. The long-lived group showed more naive CD4+ T cells, fewer expanded clones and increased TCR diversity than the aged group, suggesting age selection. There was a strong correlation between observed TCR beta diversity and the percentage of naive T cells measured by flow cytometry.

Systemically healthy Caucasian individuals from Russia, 39 in total and aged roughly 6 to 100 years, were included as donors. Around 10 milliliters of peripheral blood were collected from each donor into EDTA-treated Vacutainer tubes. Ficoll-Paque density-gradient centrifugation was used to isolate PBMCs, with at least 6.5 million per sample. Total RNA was extracted from PBMCs with Trizol reagent, with at least 6 micrograms obtained per sample. The percentages of naive CD45RAhigh/CD27high T cells were determined by flow cytometry on a PBMC aliquot from every donor. Receptors were amplified or captured by 5' RACE. Sequencing instrument: Illumina HiSeq 2500. A second PCR of 7 to 11 cycles was run with a J-beta primer mix and a sample-barcoded 5' primer. Each TCR beta cDNA molecule received a unique molecular identifier from a template-switch 5' adaptor carrying 12 random nucleotides. Each sample yielded at least 2.5 million CDR3-containing paired-end reads. The Mint cDNA synthesis kit, primed by a TRBC-specific oligonucleotide, was used to synthesize first-strand cDNA from all RNA. All cDNA was treated with uracil-DNA glycosylase and then went through a first 18-cycle PCR with the universal primers M1SS and BC2_uni_R. Turning to the authors' computational methods: Each sample was normalized by randomly selecting 1 million high-quality reads, each carrying a distinct molecular identifier. Instead of being binned into consensus sequences, reads that shared molecular identifiers were thrown out. MiTCR, with a Q25 quality threshold and the strictest error-elimination algorithm, was used for CDR3 identification, clonotype clustering and error correction. A nonparametric unseen species model using Euler transformation provided a lower-bound estimate of total TCR beta diversity. TCRdb took the public reads, trimmed them with fastp at Q25, ran MiXCR for clone calling and kept in-frame beta chains. Here each entry gathers all rows of one CDR3 protein and keeps the most common genes and DNA. These V and J calls originate from TCRdb's pipeline instead of the authors' own analysis. The sample includes 800,000 or so distinct CDR3 sequences, with around 25% observed a single time. Roughly 3.5% of the sample is taken by the ten largest.

This sample was shared with a second study, whose subject was T cells of mothers and their children. The second study reports: Donors were nine systemically healthy Caucasian individuals: three mothers and their six children. cDNA synthesis consumed the entire amount of extracted RNA, loaded at about 1.5 ug RNA in each 15 ul reaction. In the second PCR, the M1S primer introduced both the sample barcodes and 2-4 random nucleotides. More than 9 million TCR beta CDR3 reads were obtained from each mother, and about 3 million reads were obtained from each child. TCR recombination output is similarly shaped by thymic selection in related and unrelated pairs, with a minor effect exerted by inherited differences. Related mother-child pairs always showed normalized repertoire overlap that was slightly higher than in unrelated mother-child pairs, though the difference was never significant. No persistent microchimeric T cell clones were detected, at a sensitivity of 90 to 100 clones per million clonotypes. To look for features that set related mother-child pairs apart from unrelated individuals, the researchers ran deep NGS to compare the TCR beta repertoires of mothers and children. The mean age was about 37 +/- 4 years for the mothers and about 10 +/- 4 years for the children. Libraries were sequenced on Illumina HiSeq 2000 with 100+100 nt paired-end reads after adapter ligation with NEBNext reagents. To avoid cross-contamination, the mother libraries and the child libraries were prepared a month apart and sequenced in separate runs. Between roughly 500,000 and 2,300,000 distinct TCR beta clonotypes were identified per donor. Naive TCR beta clonotypes were estimated from low-frequency clonotypes matched to each donor's FACS-determined naive share, without sorting.

The chain employs TRBV25-1 and TRBJ2-4; no D gene call is confident. What was sequenced was blood. This sequence was found in a boy aged 10-17 years in good health. The sequence in DNA is TGTGCCAGCAGTGAATGGGAAGGCATTCAGTACTTC. Protein translation: CASSEWEGIQYF. The variable domain in full, with residues beyond the CDR3 obtained from the reference TRBV25-1 and TRBJ2-4 genes, is EADIYQTPRYLVIGTGKKITLECSQTMGHDKMYWYQQDPGMELHLIHYSYGVNSTEKGDLSSESTVSRIRTEHFPLTLESARPSHTSQYLCASSEWEGIQYFGAGTRLSVL.